These T cell receptor beta chains were read from a single sample in a study of blood T cell repertoires in COVID-19. The table came from immunoSEQ multiplex PCR; TCRdb's copy has only in-frame clones and leaves some out. The sample carries under 300,000 clones, about 88% recorded once. Sequencing input: peripheral blood. The receptors come from a woman aged 35 to 49 who had recovered from COVID-19. The CDR3 runs from the conserved cysteine through the conserved F or W. A D gene is named only where the DNA matches it firmly. Size values are once, few and many counts, or a class for expanded clones, and some rows have none.

V gene	D gene	clone size	J gene	CDR3 DNA	CDR3 protein
TRBV3-1/TRBV3-2	NA	NA	TRBJ2-7	TGTGCCAGCAGCCAGCGAGAAACGGGGACACCGAGATTCTACGAGCAGTACTTC	CASSQRETGTPRFYEQYF
TRBV27	TRBD1	NA	TRBJ2-3	TGTGCCAGCAGTCTTCGACAGGGGGCGGGCACAGATACGCAGTATTTT	CASSLRQGAGTDTQYF
TRBV7-8	TRBD2	NA	TRBJ2-5	TGTGCCAGCAGCTTGTGGGTGCCTAGCGGGGGAAAATTAGAAGAGACCCAGTACTTC	CASSLWVPSGGKLEETQYF
TRBV4-1	NA	NA	TRBJ2-2	TGCGCCAGCAGCCAAGGTTCCCAGGGTGGGACCGGGGAGCTGTTTTTT	CASSQGSQGGTGELFF
TRBV7-9	NA	NA	TRBJ1-1	TGTGCCAGCAGCTTAGAAGGCGGACTATTGAACACTGAAGCTTTCTTT	CASSLEGGLLNTEAFF
TRBV7-9	NA	NA	TRBJ2-1	TGTGCCAGCAGCGTAAAGAGCGGGCGCTCCTACAATGAGCAGTTCTTC	CASSVKSGRSYNEQFF
TRBV18	TRBD1	NA	TRBJ2-2	TGTGCCAGCTCACCAGCCGGACAGGGCGTAGGTTCCGGGGAGCTGTTTTTT	CASSPAGQGVGSGELFF
TRBV12-3/TRBV12-4	NA	NA	TRBJ1-1	TGTGCCAGCACCCTCACACTAAACACTGAAGCTTTCTTT	CASTLTLNTEAFF
TRBV5-1	TRBD1	NA	TRBJ2-7	TGCGCCAGCAGCTTGAGGCAGGGGGCCTACGAGCAGTACTTC	CASSLRQGAYEQYF
TRBV25-1	TRBD1	once	TRBJ1-2	TGTGCCAGCAGGGAGACAGGGGGCGGCTACACCTTC	CASRETGGGYTF
TRBV28	NA	NA	TRBJ2-7	TGTGCCAGCAGTTTTACGCGGGTGCGCACCTACGAGCAGTACTTC	CASSFTRVRTYEQYF
TRBV4-3	TRBD1	NA	TRBJ2-7	TGCGCCAGCAGCTTAACGGGACAGACCTCCTACGAGCAGTACTTC	CASSLTGQTSYEQYF
TRBV29-1	TRBD2	NA	TRBJ2-5	TGCAGCGTTGGGCTGACTAGCGGGGTTGAGACCCAGTACTTC	CSVGLTSGVETQYF
TRBV7-3	TRBD2	NA	TRBJ2-3	TGTGCCAGCAGCTCACTAGCGGGGGGGCTCGCCCTGGGCTCCACAGATACGCAGTATTTT	CASSSLAGGLALGSTDTQYF
TRBV14	NA	NA	TRBJ1-4	TGTGCCAGCAGCCACGCTCCAGGCACCGAACTGTTTTTT	CASSHAPGTELFF
TRBV12-3/TRBV12-4	TRBD2	NA	TRBJ2-7	TGTGCCAGCAGAGCGGGGGAACTCTACGAGCAGTACTTC	CASRAGELYEQYF
TRBV4-3	TRBD1	NA	TRBJ2-7	TGCGCCAGCAGCCAAGGGTTGGGACAGGGTTCCTACGAGCAGTACTTC	CASSQGLGQGSYEQYF
TRBV6-6	TRBD1	once	TRBJ1-4	TGTGCCAGCAGTACACGCCAGGGGGTGGGGGAAAAACTGTTTTTT	CASSTRQGVGEKLFF
TRBV18	NA	few	TRBJ2-2	TGTGCCAGCTCTCCAGGGACAAGGACCGGGGAGCTGTTTTTT	CASSPGTRTGELFF
TRBV20-1	TRBD2	NA	TRBJ2-5	TGCAGTGCTAGTGGTCTAGCGGGTACTTTCGTCGCCCCTGAGACCCAGTACTTC	CSASGLAGTFVAPETQYF
TRBV2	NA	once	TRBJ1-2	TGTGCCAGCAGTGGGGCAGGCTATGGCTACACCTTC	CASSGAGYGYTF
TRBV5-8	TRBD2	NA	TRBJ2-3	TGTGCCAGCAGCTTGGGACTAGCGGGAACGACAGATACGCAGTATTTT	CASSLGLAGTTDTQYF
TRBV27	NA	NA	TRBJ2-4	TGTGCCAGCAATCCCCACCTAGCGCTAGCCAAAAACATTCAGTACTTC	CASNPHLALAKNIQYF